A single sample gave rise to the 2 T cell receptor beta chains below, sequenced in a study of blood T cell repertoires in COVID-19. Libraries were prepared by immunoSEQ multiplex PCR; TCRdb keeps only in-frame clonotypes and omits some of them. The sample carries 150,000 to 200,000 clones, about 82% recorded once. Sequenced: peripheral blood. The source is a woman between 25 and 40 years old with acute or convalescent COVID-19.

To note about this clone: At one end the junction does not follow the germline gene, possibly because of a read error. This chain's CDR3 is CASSLEPTGVVGDF. In nucleotides, the CDR3 is TGTGCCAGCAGCTTGGAACCGACAGGGGTGGTCGGTGATTTT. The chain couples TRBV5-6 to TRBJ1-3, with 8 bases lining up with TRBD1. Germline V gene sequence: CDR1 SGHDT, CDR2 YYEEEE. The CDR3 sequence is 14 residues long.

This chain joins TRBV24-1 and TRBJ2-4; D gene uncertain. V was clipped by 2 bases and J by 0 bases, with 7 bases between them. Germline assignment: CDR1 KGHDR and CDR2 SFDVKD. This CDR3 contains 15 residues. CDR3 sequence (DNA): TGTGCCACCAGTGATTCCCAGATAGCCAAAAACATTCAGTACTTC. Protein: CATSDSQIAKNIQYF.